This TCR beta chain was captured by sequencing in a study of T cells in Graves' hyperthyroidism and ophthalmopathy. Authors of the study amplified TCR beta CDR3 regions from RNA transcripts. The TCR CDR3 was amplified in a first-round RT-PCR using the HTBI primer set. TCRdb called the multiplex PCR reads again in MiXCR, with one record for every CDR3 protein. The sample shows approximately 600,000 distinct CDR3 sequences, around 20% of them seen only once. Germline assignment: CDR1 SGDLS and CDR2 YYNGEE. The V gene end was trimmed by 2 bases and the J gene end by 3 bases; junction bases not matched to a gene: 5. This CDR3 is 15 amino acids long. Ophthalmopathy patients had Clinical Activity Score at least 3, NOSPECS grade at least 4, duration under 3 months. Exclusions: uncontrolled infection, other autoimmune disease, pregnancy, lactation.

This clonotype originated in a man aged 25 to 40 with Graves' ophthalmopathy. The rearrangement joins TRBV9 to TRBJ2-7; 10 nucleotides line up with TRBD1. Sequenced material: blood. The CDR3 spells CASSVSGTGDYEQYF. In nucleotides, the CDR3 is TGTGCCAGCAGCGTTTCCGGGACAGGGGACTACGAGCAGTACTTC.